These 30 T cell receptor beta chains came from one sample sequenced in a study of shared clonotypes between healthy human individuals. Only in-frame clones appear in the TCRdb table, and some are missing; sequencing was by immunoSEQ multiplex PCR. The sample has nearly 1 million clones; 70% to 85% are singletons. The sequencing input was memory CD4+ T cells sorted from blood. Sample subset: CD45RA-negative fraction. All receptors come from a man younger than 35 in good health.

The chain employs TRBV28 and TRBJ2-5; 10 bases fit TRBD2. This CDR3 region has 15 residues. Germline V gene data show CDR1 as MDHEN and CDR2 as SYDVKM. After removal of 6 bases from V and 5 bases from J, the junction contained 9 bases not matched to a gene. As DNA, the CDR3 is TGTGCCAGCAGGCAACCCCTAGCGGGAGTGGAGACCCAGTACTTC. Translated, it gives CASRQPLAGVETQYF.

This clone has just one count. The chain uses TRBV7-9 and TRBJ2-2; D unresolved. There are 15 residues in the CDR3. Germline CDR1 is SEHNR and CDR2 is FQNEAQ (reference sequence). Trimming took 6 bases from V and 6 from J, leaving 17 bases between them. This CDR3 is CASSPISSLPGELFF. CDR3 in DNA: TGTGCCAGCAGTCCCATCTCGAGCTTGCCCGGGGAGCTGTTTTTT.

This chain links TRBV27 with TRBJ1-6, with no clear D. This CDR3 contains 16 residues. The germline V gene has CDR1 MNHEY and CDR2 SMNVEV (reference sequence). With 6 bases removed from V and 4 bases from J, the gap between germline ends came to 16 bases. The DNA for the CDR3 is TGTGCCAGCAGGTTTAATGCGTTGGGATATAATTCACCCCTCCACTTT. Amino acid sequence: CASRFNALGYNSPLHF.

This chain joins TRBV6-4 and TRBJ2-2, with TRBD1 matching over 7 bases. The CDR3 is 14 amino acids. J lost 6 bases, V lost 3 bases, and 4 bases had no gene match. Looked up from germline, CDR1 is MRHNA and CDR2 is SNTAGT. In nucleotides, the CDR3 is TGTGCCAGCAGTGAAAAAGGGGGCGCCGGGGAGCTGTTTTTT. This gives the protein CASSEKGGAGELFF.

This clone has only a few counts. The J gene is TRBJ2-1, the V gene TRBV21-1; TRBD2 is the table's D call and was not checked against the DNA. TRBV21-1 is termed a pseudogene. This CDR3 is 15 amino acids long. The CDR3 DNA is TGTGCCAGCAGCAACTCGGGGGACTCCTACAATGAGCAGTTCTTC. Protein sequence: CASSNSGDSYNEQFF.

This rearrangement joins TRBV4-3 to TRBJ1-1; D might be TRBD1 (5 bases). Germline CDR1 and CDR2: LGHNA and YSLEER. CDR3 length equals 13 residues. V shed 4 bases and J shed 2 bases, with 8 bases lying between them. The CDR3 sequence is CASSPQGNTEAFF. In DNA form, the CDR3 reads TGCGCCAGCAGCCCTCAGGGAAACACTGAAGCTTTCTTT.

CDR3 sequence (DNA): TGTGCCAGCAGCTTGCTTACCGGGACAGAGGCAGAGACCCAGTACTTC. This encodes CASSLLTGTEAETQYF. This chain links TRBV5-8 with TRBJ2-5; 7 positions agree with TRBD1. The CDR3 spans 16 residues. With V trimmed by 1 base and J by 4 bases, 10 bases remained unmatched. The germline CDR1 and CDR2 sequences are SGHTS and YDEGEE.

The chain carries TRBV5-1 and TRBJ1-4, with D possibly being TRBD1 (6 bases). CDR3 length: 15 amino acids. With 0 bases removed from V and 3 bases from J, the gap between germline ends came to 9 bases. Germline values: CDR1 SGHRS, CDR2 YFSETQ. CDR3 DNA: TGCGCCAGCAGCTTGGCCCAGGGGTCTAATGAAAAACTGTTTTTT. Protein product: CASSLAQGSNEKLFF.

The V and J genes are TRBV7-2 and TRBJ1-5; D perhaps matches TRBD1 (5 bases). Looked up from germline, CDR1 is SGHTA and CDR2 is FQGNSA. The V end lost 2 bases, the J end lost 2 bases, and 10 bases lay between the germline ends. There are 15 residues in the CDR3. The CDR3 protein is CASSLFQGGNQPQHF. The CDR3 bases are TGTGCCAGCAGCTTATTTCAGGGAGGCAATCAGCCCCAGCATTTT.

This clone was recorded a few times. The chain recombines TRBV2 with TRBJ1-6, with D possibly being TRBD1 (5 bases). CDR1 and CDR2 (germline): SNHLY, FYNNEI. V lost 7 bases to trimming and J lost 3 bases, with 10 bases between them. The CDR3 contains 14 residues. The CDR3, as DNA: TGTGCCAGCATAGGGACGGTCTATAATTCACCCCTCCACTTT. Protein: CASIGTVYNSPLHF.

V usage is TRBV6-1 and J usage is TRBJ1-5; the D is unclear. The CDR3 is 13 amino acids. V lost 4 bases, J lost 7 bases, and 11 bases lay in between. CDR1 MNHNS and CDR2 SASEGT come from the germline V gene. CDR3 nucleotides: TGTGCCAGCAGTGGCCGGACGACGCAGCCCCAGCATTTT. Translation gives CASSGRTTQPQHF.

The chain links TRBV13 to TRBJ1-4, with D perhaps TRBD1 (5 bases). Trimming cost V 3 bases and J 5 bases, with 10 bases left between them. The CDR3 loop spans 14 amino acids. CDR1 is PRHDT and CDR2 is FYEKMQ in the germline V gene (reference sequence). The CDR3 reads CASSFGHLNEKLFF. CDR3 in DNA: TGTGCCAGCAGCTTCGGACACCTGAATGAAAAACTGTTTTTT.

The CDR3 region has the DNA TGTGCCAGCAGTTACGACGGCAGTCGGGGCTACACCTTC. It yields the protein CASSYDGSRGYTF. This chain connects TRBV6-5 to TRBJ1-2; D remains unclear. The CDR3 covers 13 residues. Germline V gives CDR1 MNHEY, CDR2 SVGAGI. Deletions cut 2 bases from V and 8 bases from J, with 12 bases between.

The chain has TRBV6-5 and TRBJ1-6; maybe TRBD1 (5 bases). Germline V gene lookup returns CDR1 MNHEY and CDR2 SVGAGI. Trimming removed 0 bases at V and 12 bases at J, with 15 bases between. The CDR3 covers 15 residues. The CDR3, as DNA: TGTGCCAGCAGTTACTCTTATAGGGGTCAGGGACCCCTCCACTTT. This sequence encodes CASSYSYRGQGPLHF.

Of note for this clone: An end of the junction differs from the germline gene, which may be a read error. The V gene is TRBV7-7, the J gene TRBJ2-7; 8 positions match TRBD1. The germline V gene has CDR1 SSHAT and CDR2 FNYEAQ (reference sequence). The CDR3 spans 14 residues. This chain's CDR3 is CASSLGQGFYEQYF. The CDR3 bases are TGTGCTAGCAGCTTAGGACAGGGCTTTTACGAGCAGTACTTC.

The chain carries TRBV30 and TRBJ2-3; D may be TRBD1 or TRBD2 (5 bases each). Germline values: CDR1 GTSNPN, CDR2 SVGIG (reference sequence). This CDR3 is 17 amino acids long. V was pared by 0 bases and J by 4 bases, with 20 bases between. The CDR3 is CAWSVNSGAVGADTQYF. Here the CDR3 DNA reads TGTGCCTGGAGTGTCAATTCCGGGGCCGTTGGAGCAGATACGCAGTATTTT. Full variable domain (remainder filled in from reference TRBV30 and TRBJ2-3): SQTIHQWPATLVQPVGSPLSLECTVEGTSNPNLYWYRQAAGRGLQLLFYSVGIGQISSEVPQNLSASRPQDRQFILSSKKLLLSDSGFYLCAWSVNSGAVGADTQYFGPGTRLTVL.

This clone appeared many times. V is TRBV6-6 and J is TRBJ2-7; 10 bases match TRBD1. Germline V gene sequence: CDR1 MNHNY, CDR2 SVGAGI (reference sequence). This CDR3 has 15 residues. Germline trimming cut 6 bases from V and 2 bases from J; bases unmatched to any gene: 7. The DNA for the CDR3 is TGTGCCAGCAGAGGGGGGGACAGGGGAACCTACGAGCAGTACTTC. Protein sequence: CASRGGDRGTYEQYF.

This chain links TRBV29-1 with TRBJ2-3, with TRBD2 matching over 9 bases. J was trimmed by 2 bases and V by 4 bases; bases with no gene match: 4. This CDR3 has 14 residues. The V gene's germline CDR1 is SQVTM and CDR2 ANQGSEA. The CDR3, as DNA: TGCAGCGTTGCCAGCGGGGGGAACACAGATACGCAGTATTTT. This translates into CSVASGGNTDTQYF.

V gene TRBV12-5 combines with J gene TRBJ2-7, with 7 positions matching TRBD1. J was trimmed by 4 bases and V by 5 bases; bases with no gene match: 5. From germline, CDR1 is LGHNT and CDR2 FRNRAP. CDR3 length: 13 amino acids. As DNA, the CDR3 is TGTGCTAGTGGTAATTCAGGGGGTTACGAGCAGTACTTC. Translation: CASGNSGGYEQYF.

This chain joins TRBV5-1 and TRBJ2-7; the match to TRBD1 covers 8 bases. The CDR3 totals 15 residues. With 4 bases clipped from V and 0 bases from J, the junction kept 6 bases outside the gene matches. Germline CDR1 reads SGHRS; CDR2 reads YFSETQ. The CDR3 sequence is CASSHGQGSSYEQYF. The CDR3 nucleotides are TGCGCCAGCAGCCACGGACAGGGCAGCTCCTACGAGCAGTACTTC.

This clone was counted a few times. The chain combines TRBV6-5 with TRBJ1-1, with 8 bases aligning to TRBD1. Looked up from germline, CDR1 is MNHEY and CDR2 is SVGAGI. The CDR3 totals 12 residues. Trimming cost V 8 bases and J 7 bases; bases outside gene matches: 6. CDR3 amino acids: CASGQGAGEAFF. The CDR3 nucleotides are TGTGCCAGCGGACAGGGAGCGGGTGAAGCTTTCTTT.

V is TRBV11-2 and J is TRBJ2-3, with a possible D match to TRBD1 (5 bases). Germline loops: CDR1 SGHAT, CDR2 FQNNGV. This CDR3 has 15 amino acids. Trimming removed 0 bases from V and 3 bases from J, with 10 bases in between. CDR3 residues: CASSLEGDRTDTQYF. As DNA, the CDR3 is TGTGCCAGCAGCTTAGAAGGAGACAGAACAGATACGCAGTATTTT.

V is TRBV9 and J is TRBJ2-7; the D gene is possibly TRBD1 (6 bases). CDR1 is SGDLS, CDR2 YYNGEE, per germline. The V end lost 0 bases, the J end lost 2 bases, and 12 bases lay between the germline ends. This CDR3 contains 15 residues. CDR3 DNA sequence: TGTGCCAGCAGCGTAGAGATAACAGGGACCTACGAGCAGTACTTC. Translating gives CASSVEITGTYEQYF.

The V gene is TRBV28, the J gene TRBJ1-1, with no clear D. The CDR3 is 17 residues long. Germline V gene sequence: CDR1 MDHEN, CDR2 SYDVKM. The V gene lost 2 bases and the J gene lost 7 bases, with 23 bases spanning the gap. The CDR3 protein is CASSLGSPFDPLGEAFF. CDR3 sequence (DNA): TGTGCCAGCAGTTTAGGCTCGCCATTCGACCCCCTTGGTGAAGCTTTCTTT. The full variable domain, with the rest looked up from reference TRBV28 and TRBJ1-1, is DVKVTQSSRYLVKRTGEKVFLECVQDMDHENMFWYRQDPGLGLRLIYFSYDVKMKEKGDIPEGYSVSREKKERFSLILESASTNQTSMYLCASSLGSPFDPLGEAFFGQGTRLTVV.

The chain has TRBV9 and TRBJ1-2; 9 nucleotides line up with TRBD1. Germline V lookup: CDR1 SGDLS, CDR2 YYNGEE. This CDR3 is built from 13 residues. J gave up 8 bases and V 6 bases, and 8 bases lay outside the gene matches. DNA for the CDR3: TGTGCCAGCACCGAGGGACAGGGTTGGGGCTACACCTTC. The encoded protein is CASTEGQGWGYTF.

The CDR3 protein is CASSSGTSGGAYETQYF. Written as DNA, the CDR3 is TGCGCCAGCAGCTCTGGGACTAGCGGGGGGGCTTATGAGACCCAGTACTTC. The V gene is TRBV5-1, the J gene TRBJ2-5; 16 bases fit TRBD2. This CDR3 region has 17 residues. With V trimmed by 3 bases and J by 5 bases, 7 bases remained unmatched. Germline values: CDR1 SGHRS, CDR2 YFSETQ.

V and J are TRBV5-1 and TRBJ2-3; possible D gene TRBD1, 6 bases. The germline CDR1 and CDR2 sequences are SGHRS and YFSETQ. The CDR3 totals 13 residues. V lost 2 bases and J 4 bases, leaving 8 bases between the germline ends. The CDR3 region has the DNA TGCGCCAGCAGCTTCAGGGGCGCAGATACGCAGTATTTT. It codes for CASSFRGADTQYF.

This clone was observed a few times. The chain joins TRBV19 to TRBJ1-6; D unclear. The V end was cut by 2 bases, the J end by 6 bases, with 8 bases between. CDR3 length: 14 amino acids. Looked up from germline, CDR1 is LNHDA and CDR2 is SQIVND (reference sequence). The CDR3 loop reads CASSISGSNSPLHF. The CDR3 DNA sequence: TGTGCCAGTAGTATATCCGGAAGTAATTCACCCCTCCACTTT.

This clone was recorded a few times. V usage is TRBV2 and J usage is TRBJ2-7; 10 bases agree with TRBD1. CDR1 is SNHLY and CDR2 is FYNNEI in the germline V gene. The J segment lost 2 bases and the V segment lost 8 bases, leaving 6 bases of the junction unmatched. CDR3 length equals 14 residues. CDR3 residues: CASGRDRGTYEQYF. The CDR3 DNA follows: TGTGCCAGCGGCCGGGACAGGGGAACCTACGAGCAGTACTTC. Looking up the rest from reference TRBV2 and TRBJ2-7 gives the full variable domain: EPEVTQTPSHQVTQMGQEVILRCVPISNHLYFYWYRQILGQKVEFLVSFYNNEISEKSEIFDDQFSVERPDGSNFTLKIRSTKLEDSAMYFCASGRDRGTYEQYFGPGTRLTVT.

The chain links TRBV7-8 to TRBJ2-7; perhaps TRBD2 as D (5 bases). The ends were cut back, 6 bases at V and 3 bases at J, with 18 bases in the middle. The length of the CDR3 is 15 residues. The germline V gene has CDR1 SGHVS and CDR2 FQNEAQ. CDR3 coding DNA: TGTGCCAGCAGTCTAACCCCTAGCTTCATCTACGAGCAGTACTTC. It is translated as CASSLTPSFIYEQYF. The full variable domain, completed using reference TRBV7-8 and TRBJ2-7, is GAGVSQSPRYKVAKRGQDVALRCDPISGHVSLFWYQQALGQGPEFLTYFQNEAQLDKSGLPSDRFFAERPEGSVSTLKIQRTQQEDSAVYLCASSLTPSFIYEQYFGPGTRLTVT.